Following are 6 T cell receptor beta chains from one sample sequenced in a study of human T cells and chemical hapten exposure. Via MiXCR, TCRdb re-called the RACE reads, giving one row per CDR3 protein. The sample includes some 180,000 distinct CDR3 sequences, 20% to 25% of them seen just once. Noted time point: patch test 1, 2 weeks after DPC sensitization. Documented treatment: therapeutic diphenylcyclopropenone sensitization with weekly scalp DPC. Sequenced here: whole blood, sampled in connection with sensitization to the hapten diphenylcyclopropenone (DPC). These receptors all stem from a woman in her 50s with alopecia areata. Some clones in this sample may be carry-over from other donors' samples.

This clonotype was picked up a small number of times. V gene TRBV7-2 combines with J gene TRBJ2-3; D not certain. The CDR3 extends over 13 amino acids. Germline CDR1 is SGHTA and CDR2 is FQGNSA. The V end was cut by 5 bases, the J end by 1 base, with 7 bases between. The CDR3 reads CASSRHGTDTQYF. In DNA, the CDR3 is TGTGCCAGCAGCCGACATGGCACAGATACGCAGTATTTT.

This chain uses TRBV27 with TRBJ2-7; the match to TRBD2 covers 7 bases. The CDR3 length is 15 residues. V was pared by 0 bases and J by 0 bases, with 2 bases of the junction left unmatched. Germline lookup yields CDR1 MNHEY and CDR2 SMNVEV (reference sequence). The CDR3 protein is CASSLSGTNSYEQYF. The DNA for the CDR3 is TGTGCCAGCAGTTTATCGGGGACTAACTCCTACGAGCAGTACTTC.

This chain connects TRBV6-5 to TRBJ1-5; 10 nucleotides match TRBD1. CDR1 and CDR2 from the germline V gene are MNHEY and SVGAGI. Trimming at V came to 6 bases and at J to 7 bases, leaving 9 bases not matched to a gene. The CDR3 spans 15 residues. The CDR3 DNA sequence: TGTGCCAGCAGCACGACAGGGGGCGCGGGGCAGCCCCAGCATTTT. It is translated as CASSTTGGAGQPQHF.

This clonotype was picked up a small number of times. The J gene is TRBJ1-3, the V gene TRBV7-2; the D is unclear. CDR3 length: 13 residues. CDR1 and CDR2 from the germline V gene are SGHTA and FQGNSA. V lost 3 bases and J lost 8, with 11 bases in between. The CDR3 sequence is CASSLFNGDTIYF. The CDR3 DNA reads TGTGCCAGCAGCTTGTTTAACGGAGACACCATATATTTT.

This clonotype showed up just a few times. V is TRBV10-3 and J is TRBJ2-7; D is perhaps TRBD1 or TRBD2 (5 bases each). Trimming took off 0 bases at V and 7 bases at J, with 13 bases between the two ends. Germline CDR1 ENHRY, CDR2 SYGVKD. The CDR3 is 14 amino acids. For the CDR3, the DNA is TGTGCCATCAGTGAGTCGTCGGGGCCGGGGGAGCAGTACTTC. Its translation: CAISESSGPGEQYF.

DNA for the CDR3: TGTGCCTGGAGTGTAGGGCGGGACACTGAAGCTTTCTTT. Its protein product is CAWSVGRDTEAFF. V is TRBV30 and J is TRBJ1-1; D remains unclear. The CDR3 loop spans 13 amino acids. V was pared by 0 bases and J by 3 bases, with 8 bases between. The germline CDR1 and CDR2 sequences are GTSNPN and SVGIG (reference sequence).